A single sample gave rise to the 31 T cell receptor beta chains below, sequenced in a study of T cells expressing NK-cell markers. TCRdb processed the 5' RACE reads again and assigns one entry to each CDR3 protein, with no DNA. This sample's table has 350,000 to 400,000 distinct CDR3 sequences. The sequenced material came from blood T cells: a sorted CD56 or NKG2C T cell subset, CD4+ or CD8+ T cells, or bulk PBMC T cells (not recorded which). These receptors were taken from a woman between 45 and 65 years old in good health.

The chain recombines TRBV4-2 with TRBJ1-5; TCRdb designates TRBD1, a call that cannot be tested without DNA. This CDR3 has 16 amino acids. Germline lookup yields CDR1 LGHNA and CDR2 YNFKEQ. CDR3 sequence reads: CASSQVRGESNQPQHF.

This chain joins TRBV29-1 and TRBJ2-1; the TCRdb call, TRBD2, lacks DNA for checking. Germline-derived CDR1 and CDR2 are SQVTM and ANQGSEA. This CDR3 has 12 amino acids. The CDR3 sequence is CSVLSGSNEQFF.

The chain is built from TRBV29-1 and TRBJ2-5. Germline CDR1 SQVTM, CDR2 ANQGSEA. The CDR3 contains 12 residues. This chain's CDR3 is CSGKGYQETQYF. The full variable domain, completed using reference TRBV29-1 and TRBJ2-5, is SAVISQKPSRDICQRGTSLTIQCQVDSQVTMMFWYRQQPGQSLTLIATANQGSEATYESGFVIDKFPISRPNLTFSTLTVSNMSPEDSSIYLCSGKGYQETQYFGPGTRLLVL.

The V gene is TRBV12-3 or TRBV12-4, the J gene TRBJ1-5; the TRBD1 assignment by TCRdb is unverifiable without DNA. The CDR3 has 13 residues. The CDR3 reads CASRPGGNQPQHF.

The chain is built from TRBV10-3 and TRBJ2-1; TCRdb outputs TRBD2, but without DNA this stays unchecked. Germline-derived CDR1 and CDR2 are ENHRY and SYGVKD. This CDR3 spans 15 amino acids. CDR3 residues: CAISRRDSLHNEQFF.

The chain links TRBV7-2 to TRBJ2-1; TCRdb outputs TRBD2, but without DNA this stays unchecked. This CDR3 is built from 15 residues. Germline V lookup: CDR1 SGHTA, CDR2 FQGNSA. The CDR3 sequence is CASSFMAGLNNEQFF.

CDR3 region: CASSLESPGWNGYTF. The chain joins TRBV7-9 to TRBJ1-2. Looked up from germline, CDR1 is SEHNR and CDR2 is FQNEAQ (reference sequence). The CDR3 length is 15 residues.

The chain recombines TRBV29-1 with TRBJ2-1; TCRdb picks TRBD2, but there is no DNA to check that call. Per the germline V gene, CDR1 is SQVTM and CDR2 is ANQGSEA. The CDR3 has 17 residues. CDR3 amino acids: CSVEERREGFSYNEQFF.

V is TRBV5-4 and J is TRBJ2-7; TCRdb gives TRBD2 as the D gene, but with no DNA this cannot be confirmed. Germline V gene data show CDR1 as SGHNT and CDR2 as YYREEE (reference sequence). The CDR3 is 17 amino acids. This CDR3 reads CASGDGTSGRVGYEQYF.

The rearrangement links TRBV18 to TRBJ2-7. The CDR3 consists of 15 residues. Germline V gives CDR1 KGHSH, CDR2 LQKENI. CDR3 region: CASSPPRRGLYEQYF.

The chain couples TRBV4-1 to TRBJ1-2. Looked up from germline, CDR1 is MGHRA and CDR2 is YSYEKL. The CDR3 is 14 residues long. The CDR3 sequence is CASKNSAANYGYTF.

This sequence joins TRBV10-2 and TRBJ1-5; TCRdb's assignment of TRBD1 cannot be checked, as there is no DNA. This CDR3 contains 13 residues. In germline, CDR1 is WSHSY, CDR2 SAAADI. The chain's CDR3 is CASAQGSNQPQHF.

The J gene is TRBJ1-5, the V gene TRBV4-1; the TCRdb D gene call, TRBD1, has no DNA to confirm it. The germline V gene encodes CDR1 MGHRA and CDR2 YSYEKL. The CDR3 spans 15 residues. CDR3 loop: CASSQVLQGLTPQHF.

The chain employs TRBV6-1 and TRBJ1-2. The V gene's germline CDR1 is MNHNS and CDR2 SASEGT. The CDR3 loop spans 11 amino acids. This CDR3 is CASSPRYGYTF.

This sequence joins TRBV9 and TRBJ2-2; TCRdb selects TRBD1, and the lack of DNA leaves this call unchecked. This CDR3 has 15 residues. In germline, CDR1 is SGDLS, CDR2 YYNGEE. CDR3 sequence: CASSPRQGNTGELFF.

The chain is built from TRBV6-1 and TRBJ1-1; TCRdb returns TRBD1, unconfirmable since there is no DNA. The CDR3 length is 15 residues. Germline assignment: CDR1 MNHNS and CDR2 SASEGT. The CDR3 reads CASSPGQGRDTEAFF.

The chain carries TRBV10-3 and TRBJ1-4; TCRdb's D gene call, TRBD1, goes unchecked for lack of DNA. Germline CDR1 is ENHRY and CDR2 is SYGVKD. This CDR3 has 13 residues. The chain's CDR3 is CAISEQGSEKLFF.

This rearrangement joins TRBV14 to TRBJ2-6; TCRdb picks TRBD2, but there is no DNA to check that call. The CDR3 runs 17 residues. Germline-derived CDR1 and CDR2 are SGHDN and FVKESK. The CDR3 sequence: CASSRAFRFAGANVLTF.

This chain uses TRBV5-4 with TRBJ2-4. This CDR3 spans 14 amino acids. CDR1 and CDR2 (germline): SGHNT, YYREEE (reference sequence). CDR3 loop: CASSLGTDNNIQYF.

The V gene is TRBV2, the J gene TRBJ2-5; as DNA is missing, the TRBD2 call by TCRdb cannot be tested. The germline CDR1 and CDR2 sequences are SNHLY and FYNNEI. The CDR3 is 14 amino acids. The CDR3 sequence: CAIQTSGYQETQYF. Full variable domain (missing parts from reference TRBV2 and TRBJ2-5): EPEVTQTPSHQVTQMGQEVILRCVPISNHLYFYWYRQILGQKVEFLVSFYNNEISEKSEIFDDQFSVERPDGSNFTLKIRSTKLEDSAMYFCAIQTSGYQETQYFGPGTRLLVL.

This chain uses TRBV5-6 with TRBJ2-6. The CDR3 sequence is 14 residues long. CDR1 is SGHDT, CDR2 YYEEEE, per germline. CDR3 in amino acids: CATSPIPGANVLTF.

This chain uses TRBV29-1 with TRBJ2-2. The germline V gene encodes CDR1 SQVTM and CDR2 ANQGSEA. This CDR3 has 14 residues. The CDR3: CSVSGPTNTGELFF.

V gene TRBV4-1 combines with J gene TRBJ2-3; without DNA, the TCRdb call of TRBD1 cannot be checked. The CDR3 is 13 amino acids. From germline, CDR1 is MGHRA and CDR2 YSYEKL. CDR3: CASSPAGIDTQYF.

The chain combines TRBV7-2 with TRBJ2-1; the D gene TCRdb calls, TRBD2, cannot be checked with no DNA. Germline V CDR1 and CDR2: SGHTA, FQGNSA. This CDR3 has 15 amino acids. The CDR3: CASSLVGGFDNEQFF.

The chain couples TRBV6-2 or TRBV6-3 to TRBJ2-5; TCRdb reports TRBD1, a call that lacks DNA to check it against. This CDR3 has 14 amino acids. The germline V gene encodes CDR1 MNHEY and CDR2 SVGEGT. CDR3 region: CASSYSAGKETQYF.

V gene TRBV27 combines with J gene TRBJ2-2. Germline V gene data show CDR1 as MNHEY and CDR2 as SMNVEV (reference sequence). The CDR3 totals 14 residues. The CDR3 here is CASSPWQTTGELFF.

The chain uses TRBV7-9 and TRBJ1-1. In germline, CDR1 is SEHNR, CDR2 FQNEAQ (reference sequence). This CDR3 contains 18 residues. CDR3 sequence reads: CASSLLFRDSGLNTEAFF.

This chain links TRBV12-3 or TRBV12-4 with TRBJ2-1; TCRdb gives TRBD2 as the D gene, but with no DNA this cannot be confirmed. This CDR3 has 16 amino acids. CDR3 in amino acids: CASSLDGRGTEGEQFF.

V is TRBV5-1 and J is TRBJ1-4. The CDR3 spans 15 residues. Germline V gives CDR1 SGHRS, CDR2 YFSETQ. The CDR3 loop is CASGSGSTTNEKLFF.

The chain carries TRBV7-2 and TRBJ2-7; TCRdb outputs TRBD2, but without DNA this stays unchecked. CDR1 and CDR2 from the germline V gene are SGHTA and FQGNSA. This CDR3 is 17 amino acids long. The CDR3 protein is CASSLNGVAGGRHEQYF.

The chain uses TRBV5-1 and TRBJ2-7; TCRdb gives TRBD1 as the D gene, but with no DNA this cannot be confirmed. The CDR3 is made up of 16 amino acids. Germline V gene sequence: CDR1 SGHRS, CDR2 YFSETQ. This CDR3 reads CASRRDDRVGWYEQYF.